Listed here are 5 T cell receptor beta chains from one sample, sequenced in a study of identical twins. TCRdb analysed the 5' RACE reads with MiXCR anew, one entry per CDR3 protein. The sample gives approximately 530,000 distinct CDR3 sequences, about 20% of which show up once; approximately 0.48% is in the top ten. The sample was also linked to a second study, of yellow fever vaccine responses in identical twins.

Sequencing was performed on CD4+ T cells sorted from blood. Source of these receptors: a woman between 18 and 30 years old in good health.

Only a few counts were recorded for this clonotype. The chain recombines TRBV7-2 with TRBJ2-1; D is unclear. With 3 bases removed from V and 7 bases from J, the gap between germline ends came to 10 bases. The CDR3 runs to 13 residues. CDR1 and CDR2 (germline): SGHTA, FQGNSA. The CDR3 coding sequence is TGTGCCAGCAGCTTTTCCCGGGCGAATGAGCAGTTCTTC. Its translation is CASSFSRANEQFF.

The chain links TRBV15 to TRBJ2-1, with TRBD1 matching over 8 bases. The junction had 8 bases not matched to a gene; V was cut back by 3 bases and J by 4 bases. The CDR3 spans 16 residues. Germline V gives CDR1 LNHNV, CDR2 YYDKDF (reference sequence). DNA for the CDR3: TGTGCCACCAGCAGGGGTAATACAGGGGGGTACAATGAGCAGTTCTTC. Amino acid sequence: CATSRGNTGGYNEQFF.

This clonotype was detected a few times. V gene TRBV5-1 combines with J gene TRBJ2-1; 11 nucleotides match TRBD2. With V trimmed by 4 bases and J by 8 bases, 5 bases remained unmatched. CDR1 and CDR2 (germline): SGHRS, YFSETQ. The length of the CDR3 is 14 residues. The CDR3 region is CASSTRTSGYEQFF. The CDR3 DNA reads TGCGCCAGCAGCACCCGGACTAGCGGGTATGAGCAGTTCTTC.

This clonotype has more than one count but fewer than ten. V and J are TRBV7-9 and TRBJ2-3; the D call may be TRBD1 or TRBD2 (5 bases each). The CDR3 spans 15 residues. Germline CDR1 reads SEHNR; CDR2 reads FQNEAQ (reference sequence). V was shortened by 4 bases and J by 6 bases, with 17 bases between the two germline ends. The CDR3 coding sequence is TGTGCCAGCAGCTCCGGGGTTCTTGGGGCGGATACGCAGTATTTT. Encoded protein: CASSSGVLGADTQYF.

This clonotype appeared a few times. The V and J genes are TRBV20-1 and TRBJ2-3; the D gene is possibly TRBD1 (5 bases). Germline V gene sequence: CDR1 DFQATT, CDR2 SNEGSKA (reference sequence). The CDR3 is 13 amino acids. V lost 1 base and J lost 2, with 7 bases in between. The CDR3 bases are TGCAGTGCTAGAGGGACATACACAGATACGCAGTATTTT. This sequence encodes CSARGTYTDTQYF.